This T cell receptor (beta chain) is drawn from a study of blood T cell repertoires in COVID-19 (dated by TCRdb to the early 2020s). Some background on the complete study: The collaborator samples originated in the United States, Italy and Spain and spanned the acute and convalescent phases of COVID-19. HLA class I and class II types, where available, came from metadata supplied by the sample provider rather than from assay-based typing. Subjects who had been exposed to COVID-19, were actively infected with it, or had recovered from it provided the deeply sampled blood TCRbeta repertoires that made up the dataset. The material from the prospective study consisted of cDNA or gDNA derived from T cells, B-cell-depleted T cells, or PBMCs. Nearly every sample came with metadata listing a de-identified subject ID, COVID-19 status, age in years and sex. A freely available public database, intended as a resource for researchers studying the immune response to SARS-CoV-2, is where the repertoires were released. Samples came from the ongoing ImmuneRACE study (first 160 participants) plus 1,254 subjects from 6 global collaborators.

In the prospective study, participants were 18 to 89 years old, resided in about 25 geographic areas of the United States, and were enrolled through a virtual design. To assign participants to cohorts, the prospective study relied on clinical history that participants themselves reported in a screening survey and a study questionnaire. In the prospective study, whole blood, serum and a nasopharyngeal or oropharyngeal swab were collected from each participant by mobile phlebotomists. Over a roughly 2-month period, participants in the prospective study had the option of providing additional blood draws and questionnaires. Before DNA extraction, blood samples from the prospective study were shipped at room temperature or frozen. What the study reported, not specific to this receptor: How much clinical and demographic metadata was included differed by source and by participant, and the metadata was provided uncurated.

CDR1 and CDR2 are drawn from the germline V gene: SGDLS, YYNGEE. V loses 3 bases at its end and J loses 6 bases; junction bases beyond the gene matches: 5. The CDR3 runs 14 residues from the cysteine to the phenylalanine. The only DNA kept is the CDR3, 42 bases in frame from the first base. TCRbeta CDR3 regions were amplified from genomic DNA by means of the immunoSEQ Assay, a bias-controlled multiplex PCR. As for the original processing: Within the assay, amplification of reference gene primers was used to estimate how many nucleated cells each sample contained. To quantify the absolute abundance of each unique TCRbeta CDR3 rearrangement, sequence reads were collapsed and filtered. For each sample, productive Simpson clonality was calculated as the square root of Simpson's diversity index over productive rearrangements. The table was pulled from immuneACCESS by TCRdb, which kept in-frame rearrangements only. Such tables lose some clones; where checked, under half of the loss comes from unresolved V genes, and the rest has no known cause. V, J and clone size are taken as reported in that table, and D and trimming were inferred from the DNA itself. The sample yields 230,000 or so clones; 88% were counted once. Jointly, the top ten make up under 15% of the sample.

To note about this clone: Its specific antigen is unknown. No qualities accompany the bases; no much larger clone lies one base away.

Sequenced: PBMCs or T cells enriched from blood (not recorded which). The sequence derives from a woman in her 50s with acute COVID-19. This chain is built from TRBV9 and TRBJ2-2, with 7 bases aligning to TRBD1. This receptor carries the CDR3 CASSAPDRAGELFF. The DNA is as follows: TGTGCCAGCAGCGCTCCAGACAGGGCCGGGGAGCTGTTTTTT.